This T cell receptor beta chain was sequenced in a study of OX40 agonist ivuxolimab in advanced cancers. Study-wide background: Age averaged 60 years (range about 20 to 80), and roughly 82% were male. Partial responses were achieved by three patients, one with hepatocellular carcinoma and two with cutaneous melanoma.

With respect to this clone: Its specificity is not known.

The length of the CDR3 is 17 residues. Study-level findings and limits: Researchers did not establish what antigens the expanded peripheral T cells target.

Some clones are missing from TCRdb's copy, which holds only in-frame ones; the method was immunoSEQ multiplex PCR. The sample holds about 80,000 clones, around 87% seen once. This TCR came from an adult with an advanced solid tumor such as melanoma, head and neck, liver or kidney cancer. This chain links TRBV21-1 with TRBJ2-6; TRBD1, as called in the table, went unchecked against the DNA. TRBV21-1 constitutes a pseudogene. The sequencing here drew on CD4+ or CD8+ T cells sorted from blood, taken in a trial of the OX40 agonist ivuxolimab. CDR3 in amino acids: CASSKWGTGFWANVLTF. In DNA form, the CDR3 reads TGTGCCAGCAGCAAATGGGGGACAGGGTTCTGGGCCAACGTCCTGACTTTC.